These T cell receptor beta chains were read from a single sample in a study of blood T cell repertoires in COVID-19. TCRdb keeps only in-frame clones here, not all; method: immunoSEQ multiplex PCR. The table records 200,000 to 300,000 clones, about 80% of them present only once. Specimen: peripheral blood. The origin of the receptors is a woman older than 75 with acute or convalescent COVID-19. Both conserved end residues are part of each CDR3. The D gene is left open where the match is weak. The listing skips clone size in some rows; elsewhere it reads once, few, many or a size class.

clone_size cdr3_length j_call v_call d_call cdr3_aa cdr3_nt
- 15 TRBJ1-1 TRBV21-1 - CASSKVGRGDTEAFF TGTGCCAGCAGCAAAGTGGGCAGGGGGGACACTGAAGCTTTCTTT
- 14 TRBJ1-6 TRBV5-1 TRBD1 CASSWGTGGSPLHF TGCGCCAGCAGCTGGGGGACAGGGGGTTCACCCCTCCACTTT
- 15 TRBJ1-3 TRBV5-1 - CASSLGQSSTYTIYF TGCGCCAGCAGCTTGGGACAGTCCTCAACTTACACCATATATTTT
- 14 TRBJ1-5 TRBV18 - CASSPPSSNQPQHF TGTGCCAGCTCACCACCCAGTAGCAATCAGCCCCAGCATTTT
- 15 TRBJ1-1 TRBV3-1/TRBV3-2 - CASSPRQLTNTEAFF TGTGCCAGCAGCCCCCGACAATTGACGAACACTGAAGCTTTCTTT
- 13 TRBJ1-4 TRBV7-2 - CASSLIGDEKLFF TGTGCCAGCAGCTTAATAGGAGACGAAAAACTGTTTTTT
- 16 TRBJ1-4 TRBV7-2 TRBD1 CASSRTSGTATGKLFF TGTGCCAGCAGCCGCACCTCCGGGACAGCGACGGGAAAACTGTTTTTT
- 12 TRBJ1-2 TRBV28 - CASSLWQIGYTF TGTGCCAGCAGTTTATGGCAGATCGGCTACACCTTC
- 13 TRBJ2-3 TRBV24-1 TRBD1 CATGGQGSDTQYF TGTGCCACCGGAGGACAGGGATCAGATACGCAGTATTTT
few 17 TRBJ2-3 TRBV4-3 TRBD2 CASSQGRSGRSTDTQYF TGCGCCAGCAGCCAAGGCCGGTCCGGGAGGAGCACAGATACGCAGTATTTT
- 15 TRBJ2-1 TRBV28 - CASSSGALSYNEQFF TGTGCCAGCAGTTCAGGGGCTTTATCCTACAATGAGCAGTTCTTC
- 13 TRBJ1-1 TRBV5-1 TRBD1 CASSTAGTGEAFF TGCGCCAGCAGCACGGCAGGGACAGGGGAAGCTTTCTTT
- 16 TRBJ1-3 TRBV7-2 - CASSLDRTRSGNTIYF TGTGCCAGCAGCTTAGACAGAACCCGCTCTGGAAACACCATATATTTT
- 14 TRBJ2-5 TRBV9 - CASSVGADQETQYF TGTGCCAGCAGCGTAGGTGCAGACCAAGAGACCCAGTACTTC
- 19 TRBJ2-5 TRBV3-1/TRBV3-2 TRBD2 CASSQDQGGTSGFEETQYF TGTGCCAGCAGCCAAGATCAAGGGGGGACTAGCGGATTTGAAGAGACCCAGTACTTC
- 14 TRBJ2-5 TRBV30 - CAWSERSLQETQYF TGTGCCTGGAGCGAGAGGAGTCTCCAAGAGACCCAGTACTTC
few 14 TRBJ2-3 TRBV28 - CASREAGSTDTQYF TGTGCCAGCAGGGAAGCGGGCAGCACAGATACGCAGTATTTT
- 17 TRBJ2-5 TRBV7-3 TRBD2 CASSSGLAGRRRETQYF TGTGCCAGCAGCTCCGGACTAGCCGGGCGGAGGAGGGAGACCCAGTACTTC
once 15 TRBJ2-1 TRBV25-1 TRBD2 CASSATSGGASEQFF TGTGCCAGCAGTGCTACTAGCGGGGGGGCTTCCGAGCAGTTCTTC
- 14 TRBJ1-2 TRBV20-1 TRBD1 CSASPTGAGYGYTF TGCAGTGCTAGTCCTACAGGGGCGGGCTATGGCTACACCTTC
- 13 TRBJ1-1 TRBV5-1 - CASSPLTRLEAFF TGCGCCAGCAGCCCATTAACGCGGCTTGAAGCTTTCTTT
- 17 TRBJ1-2 TRBV19 - CASNGGLNGADSYGYTF TGTGCCAGTAATGGGGGACTTAACGGGGCAGACTCCTATGGCTACACCTTC
- 14 TRBJ2-3 TRBV10-3 - CAISISGPTDTQYF TGTGCCATCAGCATCAGTGGGCCCACAGATACGCAGTATTTT
- 16 TRBJ2-1 TRBV5-1 TRBD2 CASSTTSGSFGNEQFF TGCGCCAGCAGTACCACTAGCGGGAGTTTTGGCAATGAGCAGTTCTTC
- 14 TRBJ1-4 TRBV28 - CASISGSIDEKLFF TGTGCCAGCATTTCGGGTTCTATCGATGAAAAACTGTTTTTT
few 15 TRBJ2-3 TRBV2 TRBD2 CASSLAGGGADTQYF TGTGCCAGCAGTCTAGCGGGGGGCGGGGCAGATACGCAGTATTTT
few 15 TRBJ1-6 TRBV30 TRBD1 CAWSPPDRVNSPLHF TGTGCCTGGAGTCCCCCGGACAGGGTTAATTCACCCCTCCACTTT
- 11 TRBJ1-2 TRBV20-1 - CSAHLRSGYTF TGCAGTGCTCACCTACGTAGTGGCTACACCTTC
- 16 TRBJ1-2 TRBV4-2 - CASSQALGGLTYGYTF TGTGCCAGCAGCCAAGCCCTGGGGGGTTTGACCTATGGCTACACCTTC
- 14 TRBJ1-2 TRBV7-2 TRBD1 CASSLEGTGVGYTF TGTGCCAGCAGCTTAGAAGGGACAGGGGTCGGCTACACCTTC
- 13 TRBJ2-7 TRBV19 TRBD1 CASKGTGVYEQYF TGTGCCAGTAAGGGGACAGGAGTCTACGAGCAGTACTTC
- 14 TRBJ2-7 TRBV7-9 - CASSFVPGAYEQYF TGTGCCAGCAGCTTTGTCCCCGGGGCCTACGAGCAGTACTTC
once 15 TRBJ2-2 TRBV6-5 TRBD1 CASRYDRGQYGELFF TGTGCCAGCCGTTATGACAGGGGGCAGTACGGGGAGCTGTTTTTT
- 14 TRBJ2-7 TRBV6-4 TRBD1 CASVPGQGSHEQYF TGTGCCAGCGTACCGGGACAGGGGTCTCACGAGCAGTACTTC
- 14 TRBJ2-5 TRBV28 TRBD2 CASIRSGGGETQYF TGTGCCAGCATCAGATCGGGGGGTGGTGAGACCCAGTACTTC
- 14 TRBJ1-1 TRBV19 - CACTRDPGVTEAFF TGTGCCTGTACGAGGGATCCGGGAGTCACTGAAGCTTTCTTT
- 16 TRBJ1-6 TRBV19 TRBD1 CASSRATPGQGLPLHF TGTGCCAGTAGCCGAGCGACCCCGGGACAGGGTCTACCCCTCCACTTT
- 15 TRBJ2-1 TRBV7-3 TRBD1 CASSRGQGLDNEQFF TGTGCCAGCAGTCGCGGACAGGGCTTAGACAATGAGCAGTTCTTC
- 15 TRBJ1-1 TRBV5-8 TRBD1 CASRHRDRALIEAFF TGTGCCAGCAGACACCGGGACAGGGCCCTCATTGAAGCTTTCTTT
- 15 TRBJ1-5 TRBV2 - CASRGHGGSNQPQHF TGTGCCAGCAGGGGCCACGGAGGTTCTAATCAGCCCCAGCATTTT